The source of this TCR beta chain is a study of neurological immune-mediated disorders. TCRdb ran MiXCR on the 5' RACE reads and lists one entry per CDR3 protein. The data contain about 42,000 distinct CDR3 sequences, roughly a fifth of them singletons. As for this clonotype: Being one base from a much bigger clone, this may be a read error. It is likely a read error, because the conserved phenylalanine at the end of the CDR3 is missing.

Documented time point: technical triplicate 3. The sample taken for sequencing was PBMCs. The receptor comes from a man aged 55 to 70 with HTLV-1-associated myelopathy (HAM/TSP).

In DNA form, the CDR3 reads TGTGCCAGCAGTGATGGGGGGCAGGGCTCCTACTATGGCTACACCGTC. Translation gives CASSDGGQGSYYGYTV. The chain couples TRBV25-1 to TRBJ1-2, with a weak D call TRBD1 (6 bases). The CDR3 runs 16 residues. Germline V gives CDR1 MGHDK, CDR2 SYGVNS. Trimming pared 3 bases from V and 3 bases from J, leaving 17 bases between.